These 31 T cell receptor beta chains share one sample of origin, sequenced in a study of vaccination and CD4 T cells after COVID-19. Sequence data for DNA of cultured CD4+ T cells were generated by the Oncomine TCR Beta short-read assay. TCRdb reprocessed the PCR reads with MiXCR, giving one entry per CDR3 protein. The top ten clones hold roughly 7.8% of a sample with 20,000 to 25,000 distinct CDR3 sequences, about 46% of them seen once. The sample's treatment: roughly ten-day PBMC culture with coronavirus spike peptide pools or control peptides (ViraFEST assay). These receptors' antigens are unknown. Sequenced material: CD4+ T cells from blood, cultured in vitro. These receptors were obtained from a human donor who had recovered from COVID-19.

This clonotype was seen only a few times. This sequence joins TRBV7-9 and TRBJ2-3; 10 nucleotides line up with TRBD2. J gave up 2 bases and V 2 bases, and 10 bases lay outside the gene matches. CDR1 is SEHNR and CDR2 is FQNEAQ in the germline V gene (reference sequence). The CDR3 sequence is 18 residues long. CDR3 in amino acids: CASSLRARLAGDTDTQYF. CDR3 in DNA: TGTGCCAGCAGCTTAAGGGCCCGACTAGCGGGCGACACAGATACGCAGTATTTT.

CDR3 region: CASSIDLNTEAFF. The CDR3 DNA sequence: TGTGCCAGTAGTATTGACCTGAACACTGAAGCTTTCTTT. The chain couples TRBV19 to TRBJ1-1; D ambiguous. CDR3 length equals 13 residues. The germline V and J ends were trimmed by 3 bases and 0 bases, with 5 bases remaining between them. From germline, CDR1 is LNHDA and CDR2 SQIVND (reference sequence).

This clonotype was recorded a few times. This chain links TRBV20-1 with TRBJ2-3; 9 bases match TRBD1. V lost 0 bases and J lost 1; bases outside the gene matches: 8. This CDR3 spans 17 amino acids. CDR1 and CDR2 (germline): DFQATT, SNEGSKA (reference sequence). The CDR3 region has the DNA TGCAGTGCTAGAGACAACAGGGGGCTTATGGGCACAGATACGCAGTATTTT. Translation: CSARDNRGLMGTDTQYF.

The chain carries TRBV24-1 and TRBJ2-1; D unclear. Germline CDR1 is KGHDR and CDR2 is SFDVKD. V lost 3 bases, J lost 5 bases, and 16 bases lay in between. CDR3 length equals 16 residues. As DNA, the CDR3 is TGTGCCACCAGTGATCATACTTTGGCATGGGACAATGAGCAGTTCTTC. This gives the protein CATSDHTLAWDNEQFF.

The rearrangement uses TRBV24-1 and TRBJ2-3, with 8 bases identical to TRBD2. With V trimmed by 0 bases and J by 3 bases, 7 bases remained unmatched. This CDR3 comprises 17 residues. The germline V gene has CDR1 KGHDR and CDR2 SFDVKD. This chain's CDR3 is CATSDLPGRGDTDTQYF. As DNA, the CDR3 is TGTGCCACCAGTGATTTGCCCGGGAGGGGGGATACAGATACGCAGTATTTT.

The rearrangement uses TRBV25-1 and TRBJ2-7; a weak D match, TRBD1 (6 bases). The germline V gene has CDR1 MGHDK and CDR2 SYGVNS. V was pared by 5 bases and J by 7 bases, with 12 bases between. The CDR3 has 12 residues. The CDR3 sequence is CASSYQGREQYF. CDR3 coding DNA: TGTGCCAGCAGTTATCAGGGGCGAGAGCAGTACTTC.

The rearrangement joins TRBV6-5 to TRBJ1-6; D gene unclear. The CDR3 length is 13 residues. The germline CDR1 and CDR2 sequences are MNHEY and SVGAGI. Trimming cost V 0 bases and J 9 bases, with 6 bases left between them. In nucleotides, the CDR3 is TGTGCCAGCAGTTACTCTTCTGGTTCACCCCTCCACTTT. Protein sequence: CASSYSSGSPLHF.

The V call is TRBV6-1, the J call TRBJ2-3; a possible D gene is TRBD2 (7 bases). Per germline, CDR1 MNHNS and CDR2 SASEGT. Trimming removed 10 bases from V and 8 bases from J, with 19 bases in between. The CDR3 has 13 amino acids. The CDR3 coding sequence is TGTGCCACCCGGGGGGCCGACATGGGTACGCAGTATTTT. Amino acids: CATRGADMGTQYF.

The chain couples TRBV12-3 or TRBV12-4 to TRBJ1-1, with D uncertain. The ends were cut back, 2 bases at V and 3 bases at J, with 1 base in the middle. There are 11 residues in the CDR3. The CDR3 coding sequence is TGTGCCAGCAGTTTACACACTGAAGCTTTCTTT. Protein sequence: CASSLHTEAFF.

This clonotype was seen only a few times. CDR3 sequence (DNA): TGTGCCACCAGTGATTTTCCGGGTGAGCAGTTCTTC. Protein: CATSDFPGEQFF. V is TRBV24-1 and J is TRBJ2-1, with D unclear. The V and J ends lost 1 base and 9 bases respectively, with 6 bases between them. Germline values: CDR1 KGHDR, CDR2 SFDVKD. The CDR3 has 12 amino acids.

There are a few counts of this clonotype. The chain carries TRBV6-1 and TRBJ1-1; the match to TRBD1 covers 9 bases. Germline CDR1 and CDR2: MNHNS and SASEGT. Unmatched junction bases numbered 8, after V lost 7 bases and J lost 5 bases. The CDR3 runs to 14 residues. Written as DNA, the CDR3 is TGTGCCAGCACCAAGGGGACAGGGAGAACTGAAGCTTTCTTT. This codes for CASTKGTGRTEAFF.

This clonotype was counted only a few times. The chain has TRBV6-1 and TRBJ1-5; D not certain. Germline CDR1 reads MNHNS; CDR2 reads SASEGT. The CDR3 covers 14 residues. Trimming stripped 5 bases from V and 0 bases from J, with 8 bases between. Here the CDR3 DNA reads TGTGCCAGCAGTCCCAGCACTAGCAATCAGCCCCAGCATTTT. Translated: CASSPSTSNQPQHF.

This chain joins TRBV28 and TRBJ1-2; D call uncertain. Germline lookup yields CDR1 MDHEN and CDR2 SYDVKM. The CDR3 extends over 17 amino acids. Trimming left V 6 bases short and J 1 base short, with 21 bases between. The CDR3 coding sequence is TGTGCCAGCAGAGCTGCCCAGACGGGGAGGATTAACTATGGCTACACCTTC. This gives the protein CASRAAQTGRINYGYTF.

This chain links TRBV6-1 with TRBJ2-7, with 9 nucleotides matching TRBD2. CDR1 is MNHNS, CDR2 SASEGT, per germline. V shed 8 bases, J shed 9 bases, and the junction held 11 bases outside the gene matches. This CDR3 region has 13 residues. The CDR3 DNA is TGTGCCAGCTCGACTTCTGGCGGGAGGGGGCAGTACTTC. Protein sequence: CASSTSGGRGQYF.

This clonotype was seen only a few times. The chain couples TRBV29-1 to TRBJ2-1, with D unresolved. V lost 2 bases to trimming and J lost 5 bases, with 13 bases between them. Germline V lookup: CDR1 SQVTM, CDR2 ANQGSEA. The CDR3 is 14 amino acids. CDR3 amino acids: CSVESGLRDNEQFF. The CDR3 coding sequence is TGCAGCGTTGAATCCGGGTTAAGGGACAATGAGCAGTTCTTC.

V usage is TRBV28 and J usage is TRBJ2-7; 12 nucleotides match TRBD2. CDR3 length: 14 amino acids. CDR1 is MDHEN and CDR2 is SYDVKM in the germline V gene. Trimming removed 6 bases from V and 5 bases from J; junction bases left unmatched: 5. CDR3 amino acids: CASRSTSGSDEQYF. For the CDR3, the DNA is TGTGCCAGCAGGTCGACTAGCGGGAGCGACGAGCAGTACTTC.

This rearrangement joins TRBV7-7 to TRBJ2-3; perhaps TRBD1 as D (5 bases). CDR3 length: 13 residues. Germline V CDR1 and CDR2: SSHAT, FNYEAQ (reference sequence). The germline V and J ends were trimmed by 2 bases and 5 bases, with 8 bases remaining between them. The CDR3 loop is CASSLTGQDTQYF. The CDR3 nucleotides read TGTGCCAGCAGCTTAACAGGCCAAGATACGCAGTATTTT.

This clonotype was recorded a few times. The genes are TRBV5-1 and TRBJ1-2, with 9 nucleotides matching TRBD1. The CDR3 runs to 17 residues. V lost 0 bases and J lost 7; bases outside the gene matches: 13. Germline V gene data show CDR1 as SGHRS and CDR2 as YFSETQ. CDR3 region: CASSLVQTGGSIGGYTF. The DNA of the CDR3 is TGCGCCAGCAGCTTGGTTCAGACAGGGGGTTCAATCGGTGGCTACACCTTC.

The rearrangement joins TRBV20-1 to TRBJ1-4; D is uncertain. Germline V gene data show CDR1 as DFQATT and CDR2 as SNEGSKA (reference sequence). The CDR3 runs to 15 residues. Trimming pared 0 bases from V and 8 bases from J, leaving 16 bases between. The CDR3 loop is CSARDWSPRGEKLFF. CDR3 nucleotides: TGCAGTGCTAGAGATTGGTCACCCAGAGGGGAAAAACTGTTTTTT.

This clonotype was counted only a few times. The chain has TRBV20-1 and TRBJ1-6; no reliable D call. Germline CDR1 reads DFQATT; CDR2 reads SNEGSKA (reference sequence). There are 16 residues in the CDR3. Trimming shortened V by 1 base and J by 1 base, and 11 bases separated the two germline ends. The CDR3 is CSARVTPGSYNSPLHF. As DNA, the CDR3 is TGCAGTGCTAGAGTGACTCCCGGTTCCTATAATTCACCCCTCCACTTT.

DNA for the CDR3: TGTGCCAGTTCGAGGAGCTCCTATAATTCACCCCTCCACTTT. This translates into CASSRSSYNSPLHF. The chain carries TRBV6-2 or TRBV6-3 and TRBJ1-6; D not resolved. CDR1 is MNHEY and CDR2 is SVGEGT in the germline V gene. The CDR3 contains 14 residues. With 9 bases removed from V and 0 bases from J, the gap between germline ends came to 9 bases.

The rearrangement uses TRBV19 and TRBJ1-1, with D unresolved. Germline CDR1 is LNHDA and CDR2 is SQIVND (reference sequence). The CDR3 totals 16 residues. V was cut by 3 bases and J by 2 bases, with 16 bases left in between. CDR3 in amino acids: CASSITSPSFNTEAFF. The CDR3 nucleotides are TGTGCCAGTAGTATTACTTCGCCCAGTTTTAACACTGAAGCTTTCTTT. The full variable domain, completed using reference TRBV19 and TRBJ1-1, is DGGITQSPKYLFRKEGQNVTLSCEQNLNHDAMYWYRQDPGQGLRLIYYSQIVNDFQKGDIAEGYSVSREKKESFPLTVTSAQKNPTAFYLCASSITSPSFNTEAFFGQGTRLTVV.

A few counts support this clonotype. The J gene is TRBJ1-6, the V gene TRBV28, with D hard to call. V was clipped by 5 bases and J by 1 base, with 12 bases between them. The CDR3 runs to 16 residues. CDR1 and CDR2 (germline): MDHEN, SYDVKM. The CDR3 DNA follows: TGTGCCAGCAGTCCTTCGGTTATTTCCTATAATTCACCCCTCCACTTT. Amino acid sequence: CASSPSVISYNSPLHF.

The chain combines TRBV4-3 with TRBJ1-5; the D gene is possibly TRBD1 (6 bases). The germline V and J ends were trimmed by 1 base and 2 bases, with 12 bases remaining between them. The CDR3 runs to 16 residues. Germline assignment: CDR1 LGHNA and CDR2 YSLEER. The DNA for the CDR3 is TGCGCCAGCAGCCAAGTCGGGGCAGGGGGCAATCAGCCCCAGCATTTT. As protein: CASSQVGAGGNQPQHF.

This clonotype was recorded a few times. The chain joins TRBV6-5 to TRBJ1-6; D perhaps matches TRBD1 (6 bases). Germline V gene sequence: CDR1 MNHEY, CDR2 SVGAGI. V lost 2 bases and J lost 10, with 15 bases in between. The CDR3 loop spans 15 amino acids. Here the CDR3 reads CASSYRAGAVSPLHF. DNA of the CDR3: TGTGCCAGCAGTTACAGGGCAGGGGCGGTCTCACCCCTCCACTTT.

This clonotype was seen only once. The chain joins TRBV11-3 to TRBJ2-7, with 9 bases that match TRBD1. This CDR3 has 13 amino acids. With V trimmed by 11 bases and J by 1 base, 6 bases remained unmatched. The germline gives CDR1 SGHNT, CDR2 YENEEA. The CDR3 protein is CASRTGASYEQYF. The CDR3 coding sequence is TGTGCCTCCCGGACAGGGGCATCCTACGAGCAGTACTTC.

This clonotype was picked up a small number of times. This chain connects TRBV20-1 to TRBJ2-5; TRBD2 agrees at 9 bases. The ends lost 3 bases at V and 5 bases at J; junction bases unmatched: 10. CDR3 length: 15 residues. CDR1 and CDR2 (germline): DFQATT, SNEGSKA (reference sequence). The CDR3 protein is CSASEGGGAGETQYF. CDR3 in DNA: TGCAGTGCTAGTGAAGGCGGGGGGGCTGGGGAGACCCAGTACTTC.

CDR3 sequence (DNA): TGTGCCAGCAGTTCCATAGGCGTGGGGGCTGTCGGAAACACCATATATTTT. This encodes CASSSIGVGAVGNTIYF. The rearrangement links TRBV7-2 to TRBJ1-3; TRBD1 might be the D (6 bases). This CDR3 contains 17 residues. CDR1 and CDR2 from the germline V gene are SGHTA and FQGNSA. Trimming took off 6 bases at V and 4 bases at J, with 22 bases between the two ends.

The chain couples TRBV7-9 to TRBJ2-5, with D perhaps TRBD2 (7 bases). The CDR3 covers 19 residues. V lost 5 bases to trimming and J lost 3 bases, with 28 bases between them. Germline CDR1 SEHNR, CDR2 FQNEAQ (reference sequence). CDR3 sequence (DNA): TGTGCCAGCAGCCCCCGAGGGGGTCGTGGGGGGGCGTTCGAAGAGACCCAGTACTTC. Protein product: CASSPRGGRGGAFEETQYF.

The gene calls are TRBV11-3 and TRBJ2-5, with a possible D match to TRBD2 (6 bases). The CDR3 spans 15 residues. Deletions cut 2 bases from V and 5 bases from J, with 15 bases between. The germline V gene encodes CDR1 SGHNT and CDR2 YENEEA. The CDR3 reads CASSLMAGSGETQYF. The DNA for the CDR3 is TGTGCCAGCAGCTTAATGGCGGGCAGCGGGGAGACCCAGTACTTC.

V is TRBV6-5 and J is TRBJ1-2, with D unclear. The V gene's germline CDR1 is MNHEY and CDR2 SVGAGI. The CDR3 covers 15 residues. The V end was cut by 4 bases, the J end by 9 bases, with 21 bases between. The DNA for the CDR3 is TGTGCCAGCAGTTTGTCGGCGACAAGATTTAGTAGCTACACCTTC. This sequence encodes CASSLSATRFSSYTF.